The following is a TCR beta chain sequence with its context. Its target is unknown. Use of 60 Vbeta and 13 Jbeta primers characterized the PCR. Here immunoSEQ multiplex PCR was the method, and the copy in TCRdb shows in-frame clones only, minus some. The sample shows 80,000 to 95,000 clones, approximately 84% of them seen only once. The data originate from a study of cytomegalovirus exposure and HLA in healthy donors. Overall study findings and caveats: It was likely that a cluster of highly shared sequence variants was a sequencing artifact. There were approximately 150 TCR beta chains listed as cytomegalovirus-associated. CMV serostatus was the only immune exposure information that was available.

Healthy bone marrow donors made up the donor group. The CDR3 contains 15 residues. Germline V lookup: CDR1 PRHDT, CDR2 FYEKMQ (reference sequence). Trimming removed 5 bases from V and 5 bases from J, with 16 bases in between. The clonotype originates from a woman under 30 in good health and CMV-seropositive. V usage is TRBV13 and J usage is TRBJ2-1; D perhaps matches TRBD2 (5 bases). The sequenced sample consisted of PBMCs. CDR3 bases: TGTGCCAGCAGCGACACGGGGTCAGCGGACAATGAGCAGTTCTTC. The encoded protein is CASSDTGSADNEQFF.